This T cell receptor beta chain is from a study of OX40 agonist ivuxolimab in advanced cancers. Background on the study: Dose-escalation patients had hepatocellular carcinoma, melanoma, renal cell or head and neck cancer. Points from the study as a whole: Also showing low normalized T-cell clonal expansion were some of the nonresponders. The study observed clonal expansion of CD4+ and CD8+ blood T cells by week 6 at 0.1 to 3.0 mg/kg.

Measured with immunoSEQ multiplex PCR; TCRdb has only the in-frame clones, and not every one. The sample shows 40,000 to 50,000 clones, approximately 80% of them seen only once. Remarks on this clone: Its antigen is undetermined.

Blood draws occurred at baseline, cycle 4 day 1, and cycle 7 day 1. V shed 0 bases, J shed 7 bases, and the junction held 7 bases outside the gene matches. This CDR3 spans 16 amino acids. Per the germline V gene, CDR1 is SGHRS and CDR2 is YFSETQ. The sequencing used CD4+ or CD8+ T cells sorted from blood, collected in a trial of the OX40 agonist ivuxolimab. The chain couples TRBV5-1 to TRBJ2-1, with 10 bases identical to TRBD2. This clonotype originated in an adult with an advanced solid tumor such as melanoma, head and neck, liver or kidney cancer. In DNA, the CDR3 is TGCGCCAGCAGCTTGGCGGGATTAGCGGGAGGAAATGAGCAGTTCTTC. It yields the protein CASSLAGLAGGNEQFF.